The 8 T cell receptor beta chains in this list originate from one sample, sequenced in a study of shared clonotypes between healthy human individuals. Some clones are missing from TCRdb's copy, which holds only in-frame ones; the method was immunoSEQ multiplex PCR. The sample lists about 1 million clones, more than 65% occurring once. The sequencing input was memory CD4+ T cells sorted from blood. The subset was: CD45RA-negative fraction. The source is a man younger than 35 in good health.

This sequence joins TRBV29-1 and TRBJ1-2; 7 positions agree with TRBD1. V lost 1 base to trimming and J lost 8 bases; unmatched junction nucleotides: 4. The germline gives CDR1 SQVTM, CDR2 ANQGSEA. The CDR3 has 12 residues. The chain's CDR3 is CSVEGQGEGYTF. CDR3 bases: TGCAGCGTTGAAGGCCAGGGGGAGGGCTACACCTTC.

The chain recombines TRBV5-1 with TRBJ1-4, with D possibly being TRBD1 (5 bases). Per germline, CDR1 SGHRS and CDR2 YFSETQ. CDR3 length: 14 amino acids. Trimming took 7 bases from V and 5 from J, leaving 15 bases between them. The CDR3 nucleotides are TGCGCCAGCGGCGAACGGGGGGACAATGAAAAACTGTTTTTT. Translation: CASGERGDNEKLFF.

This clone has at least ten counts. This chain joins TRBV9 and TRBJ2-3; TRBD1 matches at 7 bases. Germline-derived CDR1 and CDR2 are SGDLS and YYNGEE. The CDR3 totals 14 residues. Trimming took 4 bases from V and 8 from J; bases not matched to a gene: 10. The CDR3 sequence is CASSKAGGSGTQYF. CDR3 in DNA: TGTGCCAGCAGCAAAGCAGGGGGATCGGGTACGCAGTATTTT.

The gene calls are TRBV18 and TRBJ1-1; D uncertain. CDR1 and CDR2 (germline): KGHSH, LQKENI. The CDR3 extends over 13 amino acids. V shed 3 bases and J shed 6 bases, with 11 bases lying between them. The CDR3 DNA sequence: TGTGCCAGCTCACCTTACCAGGAGGCTGAAGCTTTCTTT. Its protein product is CASSPYQEAEAFF.

V usage is TRBV27 and J usage is TRBJ2-1, with 10 bases matching TRBD1. In germline, CDR1 is MNHEY, CDR2 SMNVEV (reference sequence). The V gene end was trimmed by 9 bases and the J gene end by 6 bases; junction bases not matched to a gene: 14. CDR3 length: 16 residues. The CDR3 protein is CARRGDRGVWGNEQFF. The CDR3 DNA follows: TGTGCCAGGCGAGGGGACAGGGGCGTTTGGGGCAATGAGCAGTTCTTC.

The chain uses TRBV5-1 and TRBJ2-3; 11 bases map to TRBD2. Germline V gives CDR1 SGHRS, CDR2 YFSETQ. This CDR3 has 16 amino acids. Trimming cost V 2 bases and J 3 bases; bases outside gene matches: 5. The CDR3 region has the DNA TGCGCCAGCAGCTTACTAGCGGGAGCGGTTACAGATACGCAGTATTTT. Residues: CASSLLAGAVTDTQYF.

The chain combines TRBV7-9 with TRBJ2-5; D might be TRBD1 (6 bases). Trimming removed 3 bases at V and 3 bases at J, with 11 bases between. This CDR3 has 14 residues. CDR1 and CDR2 (germline): SEHNR, FQNEAQ (reference sequence). This chain's CDR3 is CASSLKAGEETQYF. DNA of the CDR3: TGTGCCAGCAGCTTGAAGGCAGGGGAAGAGACCCAGTACTTC. The variable domain in full, completed from reference TRBV7-9 and TRBJ2-5, reads DTGVSQNPRHKITKRGQNVTFRCDPISEHNRLYWYRQTLGQGPEFLTYFQNEAQLEKSRLLSDRFSAERPKGSFSTLEIQRTEQGDSAMYLCASSLKAGEETQYFGPGTRLLVL.

The chain uses TRBV6-5 and TRBJ1-4; TRBD1 matches at 7 bases. Per the germline V gene, CDR1 is MNHEY and CDR2 is SVGAGI. The CDR3 totals 13 residues. V shed 5 bases and J 12 bases; nucleotides not matched to a gene: 9. DNA of the CDR3: TGTGCCAGCAGTCTTACAGGGGAAGGGGAACTGTTTTTT. This gives the protein CASSLTGEGELFF.